The 27 T cell receptor beta chains below come from one sample, sequenced in a study of T cell clonotyping in hematopoietic cell transplantation. Only in-frame clones appear in the TCRdb table, and some are missing; sequencing was by immunoSEQ multiplex PCR. Of roughly 46,000 clones listed, 82% were seen once; the top ten hold roughly 4.8%. Noted time point: recipient sample about 28 days before transplant, after cytoreduction. The sequencing here drew on peripheral blood mononuclear cells, taken before stem cell transplant. Every receptor here comes from a man aged 60 to 69 with myelodysplastic syndrome. Some clones in this sample may be carry-over from other donors' samples.

The chain employs TRBV9 and TRBJ2-3, with TRBD2 matching 15 bases. This CDR3 is 20 amino acids long. The V segment lost 1 base and the J segment 3 bases; nucleotides outside the gene matches: 12. Germline lookup yields CDR1 SGDLS and CDR2 YYNGEE. This chain's CDR3 is CASSVQPGLAGGSGTDTQYF. CDR3 sequence (DNA): TGTGCCAGCAGCGTACAGCCGGGACTAGCGGGGGGTTCCGGAACAGATACGCAGTATTTT. The complete variable domain, with remaining parts taken from reference TRBV9 and TRBJ2-3, reads DSGVTQTPKHLITATGQRVTLRCSPRSGDLSVYWYQQSLDQGLQFLIQYYNGEERAKGNILERFSAQQFPDLHSELNLSSLELGDSALYFCASSVQPGLAGGSGTDTQYFGPGTRLTVL.

The gene calls are TRBV5-4 and TRBJ2-5; 14 bases agree with TRBD2. Germline V gives CDR1 SGHNT, CDR2 YYREEE (reference sequence). V trimming: 2 bases; J trimming: 3 bases; junction bases outside the gene matches: 6. The CDR3 consists of 17 residues. This chain's CDR3 is CASSLKTSGGGKETQYF. The CDR3 DNA is TGTGCCAGCAGCTTAAAGACTAGCGGGGGGGGGAAAGAGACCCAGTACTTC.

The rearrangement uses TRBV10-3 and TRBJ2-7; D might be TRBD1 (5 bases). CDR3 length: 15 amino acids. The germline gives CDR1 ENHRY, CDR2 SYGVKD. Trimming removed 7 bases at V and 4 bases at J, with 20 bases between. CDR3 loop: CAITPDKSKGYEQYF. The CDR3 DNA follows: TGTGCCATCACCCCGGACAAGTCGAAGGGGTACGAGCAGTACTTC.

The V gene is TRBV14, the J gene TRBJ2-3, with 8 bases that match TRBD1. After removal of 4 bases from V and 3 bases from J, the junction contained 3 bases not matched to a gene. Germline assignment: CDR1 SGHDN and CDR2 FVKESK. The CDR3 covers 14 residues. The CDR3 loop reads CASSRWTGTDTQYF. DNA of the CDR3: TGTGCCAGCAGCCGATGGACAGGGACAGATACGCAGTATTTT.

V and J are TRBV4-3 and TRBJ1-5; D perhaps matches TRBD1 (5 bases). Germline assignment: CDR1 LGHNA and CDR2 YSLEER. There are 15 residues in the CDR3. Trimming stripped 1 base from V and 7 bases from J, with 14 bases between. CDR3 in amino acids: CASSQVYGRDQPQHF. In nucleotides, the CDR3 is TGCGCCAGCAGCCAAGTCTATGGCAGGGACCAGCCCCAGCATTTT.

V is TRBV6-5 and J is TRBJ1-6, with 7 bases fitting TRBD1. Trimming removed 4 bases from V and 10 bases from J; junction bases left unmatched: 7. This CDR3 is built from 14 residues. The germline gives CDR1 MNHEY, CDR2 SVGAGI. CDR3 protein: CASSSKQGSSPLHF. The DNA of the CDR3 is TGTGCCAGCAGTTCCAAACAGGGGAGCTCACCCCTCCACTTT.

The V call is TRBV7-8, the J call TRBJ2-2; the match to TRBD1 covers 9 bases. V lost 2 bases and J lost 1; bases outside the gene matches: 5. CDR3 length equals 17 residues. CDR1 and CDR2 (germline): SGHVS, FQNEAQ. For the CDR3, the DNA is TGTGCCAGCAGCTTAAGCTGGGACAGGGTGAACACCGGGGAGCTGTTTTTT. Translated: CASSLSWDRVNTGELFF.

Comments on this clone: The sample contains more than one DNA sequence encoding this CDR3. This chain joins TRBV30 and TRBJ1-5; D unresolved. V was clipped by 2 bases and J by 0 bases, with 5 bases between them. This CDR3 is built from 13 residues. Germline V gene data show CDR1 as GTSNPN and CDR2 as SVGIG (reference sequence). CDR3 coding DNA: TGTGCCTGGAGTCGGGATAGCAATCAGCCCCAGCATTTT. This translates into CAWSRDSNQPQHF.

This chain's CDR3 is CSVRTGPTEQYF. The CDR3 DNA follows: TGCAGCGTCCGGACAGGACCTACCGAGCAGTACTTC. The chain links TRBV29-1 to TRBJ2-7; 7 bases match TRBD1. The CDR3 spans 12 residues. Unmatched junction bases numbered 8, after V lost 6 bases and J lost 6 bases. CDR1 and CDR2 from the germline V gene are SQVTM and ANQGSEA.

The genes are TRBV7-3 and TRBJ2-7; D call uncertain. Trimming cost V 3 bases and J 3 bases, with 18 bases left between them. Germline lookup yields CDR1 SGHTA and CDR2 FQGTGA. There are 16 residues in the CDR3. The CDR3 DNA follows: TGTGCCAGCAGCTTCCAGGAACCCGACCCTGACTACGAGCAGTACTTC. It specifies CASSFQEPDPDYEQYF. The entire variable domain, with the rest obtained from reference TRBV7-3 and TRBJ2-7, is as follows: GAGVSQTPSNKVTEKGKYVELRCDPISGHTALYWYRQSLGQGPEFLIYFQGTGAADDSGLPNDRFFAVRPEGSVSTLKIQRTERGDSAVYLCASSFQEPDPDYEQYFGPGTRLTVT.

This chain uses TRBV9 with TRBJ1-3, with 7 bases identical to TRBD1. The V and J ends lost 0 bases and 1 base, in that order; junction bases with no gene match: 4. The CDR3 covers 16 residues. The germline gives CDR1 SGDLS, CDR2 YYNGEE. CDR3 in DNA: TGTGCCAGCAGCGTAGGCCAGGGGGTATCTGGAAACACCATATATTTT. Translating gives CASSVGQGVSGNTIYF.

This clone was picked up a small number of times. This rearrangement joins TRBV6-1 to TRBJ1-6; 7 bases align to TRBD1. V was clipped by 2 bases and J by 10 bases; unmatched bases: 5. The CDR3 has 14 residues. Per germline, CDR1 MNHNS and CDR2 SASEGT. CDR3 residues: CASSEQEGASPLHF. The CDR3 DNA reads TGTGCCAGCAGTGAACAGGAGGGGGCCTCACCCCTCCACTTT.

The J gene is TRBJ2-2, the V gene TRBV7-2; no clear D gene. Per the germline V gene, CDR1 is SGHTA and CDR2 is FQGNSA. The CDR3 spans 13 residues. Trimming took 4 bases from V and 7 from J, leaving 10 bases between them. CDR3 sequence (DNA): TGTGCCAGCAGCTACCACCTGGGCGGGGAGCTGTTTTTT. As protein: CASSYHLGGELFF.

The CDR3 spells CASSQNHRRETQYF. The CDR3 nucleotides read TGCGCCAGCAGCCAGAATCACAGGCGAGAGACCCAGTACTTC. The rearrangement joins TRBV4-3 to TRBJ2-5; TRBD1 is a possible D gene (5 bases). The CDR3 is 14 residues long. The V gene's germline CDR1 is LGHNA and CDR2 YSLEER. V gave up 3 bases and J gave up 4 bases, with 12 bases separating them.

In nucleotides, the CDR3 is TGTGCCAGCAGCCAAGAGATGGGGGAGACCCAGTACTTC. Protein sequence: CASSQEMGETQYF. The chain links TRBV4-2 to TRBJ2-5; no clear D gene. Germline-derived CDR1 and CDR2 are LGHNA and YNFKEQ. The length of the CDR3 is 13 residues. Trimming took off 0 bases at V and 5 bases at J, with 7 bases between the two ends.

The chain recombines TRBV11-1 with TRBJ1-5, with a weak D call TRBD1 (5 bases). The germline V and J ends were trimmed by 5 bases and 5 bases, with 16 bases remaining between them. This CDR3 spans 15 amino acids. CDR1 and CDR2 (germline): SGHAT, FQDESV (reference sequence). The DNA of the CDR3 is TGTGCCAGCAGCCAGCCAGGGAGGAGGTATCAGCCCCAGCATTTT. Its translation: CASSQPGRRYQPQHF.

This rearrangement joins TRBV29-1 to TRBJ1-3; the match to TRBD1 covers 11 bases. The CDR3 contains 14 residues. The germline gives CDR1 SQVTM, CDR2 ANQGSEA. Losses at the gene ends were 7 bases for V and 0 bases for J; bases not matched to a gene: 2. The CDR3 spells CSAGTGGSGNTIYF. DNA of the CDR3: TGCAGCGCCGGGACAGGGGGCTCTGGAAACACCATATATTTT. Together with reference TRBV29-1 and TRBJ1-3, the CDR3 gives the full variable domain: SAVISQKPSRDICQRGTSLTIQCQVDSQVTMMFWYRQQPGQSLTLIATANQGSEATYESGFVIDKFPISRPNLTFSTLTVSNMSPEDSSIYLCSAGTGGSGNTIYFGEGSWLTVV.

This rearrangement joins TRBV9 to TRBJ1-6; 7 positions match TRBD1. Germline V gene sequence: CDR1 SGDLS, CDR2 YYNGEE. This CDR3 spans 14 amino acids. Losses at the gene ends were 3 bases for V and 7 bases for J; bases not matched to a gene: 4. The CDR3 sequence: CASSAGQVNSPLHF. The CDR3 DNA sequence: TGTGCCAGCAGCGCTGGACAGGTAAATTCACCCCTCCACTTT.

Only one count was recorded for this clone. The chain joins TRBV4-3 to TRBJ1-5; TRBD1 might be the D (5 bases). The ends were cut back, 0 bases at V and 3 bases at J, with 9 bases in the middle. Germline assignment: CDR1 LGHNA and CDR2 YSLEER. The CDR3 covers 15 residues. In DNA form, the CDR3 reads TGCGCCAGCAGCCAAGAGACAGCTTACAATCAGCCCCAGCATTTT. Amino acids: CASSQETAYNQPQHF.

The rearrangement joins TRBV27 to TRBJ1-1; 8 bases are a match to TRBD1. With V trimmed by 5 bases and J by 4 bases, 3 bases remained unmatched. The CDR3 loop spans 13 amino acids. The germline gives CDR1 MNHEY, CDR2 SMNVEV (reference sequence). This CDR3 is CASSTTGGTEAFF. Here the CDR3 DNA reads TGTGCCAGCAGTACCACAGGGGGCACTGAAGCTTTCTTT.

The chain uses TRBV7-6 and TRBJ1-3; TRBD1 might be the D (5 bases). CDR1 and CDR2 from the germline V gene are SGHVS and FNYEAQ. The ends were cut back, 4 bases at V and 4 bases at J, with 14 bases in the middle. This CDR3 spans 15 amino acids. In DNA, the CDR3 is TGTGCCAGCAGCTACAGGTCCGCGCCAGGAAACACCATATATTTT. Its protein product is CASSYRSAPGNTIYF.

The genes are TRBV28 and TRBJ2-5; 7 positions match TRBD2. Losses at the gene ends were 4 bases for V and 2 bases for J; bases not matched to a gene: 1. The CDR3 sequence is 13 residues long. Germline CDR1 MDHEN, CDR2 SYDVKM. CDR3 sequence (DNA): TGTGCCAGCAGTTCGGGGGGTCAAGAGACCCAGTACTTC. Translated: CASSSGGQETQYF.

The chain is built from TRBV11-1 and TRBJ2-7; D tentatively fits TRBD1 or TRBD2 (5 bases each). The V end was cut by 3 bases, the J end by 4 bases, with 10 bases between. CDR3 size: 13 residues. The V gene's germline CDR1 is SGHAT and CDR2 FQDESV (reference sequence). CDR3 sequence (DNA): TGTGCCAGCAGCTTGGGGGACGGTTACGAGCAGTACTTC. It codes for CASSLGDGYEQYF. Based on the CDR3 plus reference TRBV11-1 and TRBJ2-7, the full variable domain is EAEVAQSPRYKITEKSQAVAFWCDPISGHATLYWYRQILGQGPELLVQFQDESVVDDSQLPKDRFSAERLKGVDSTLKIQPAELGDSAMYLCASSLGDGYEQYFGPGTRLTVT.

The chain links TRBV14 to TRBJ2-2; unclear D gene. Trimming took off 3 bases at V and 0 bases at J, with 8 bases between the two ends. Germline V gene lookup returns CDR1 SGHDN and CDR2 FVKESK. The CDR3 spans 15 residues. CDR3 coding DNA: TGTGCCAGCAGCCAGCAGGTGGCGAACACCGGGGAGCTGTTTTTT. Protein product: CASSQQVANTGELFF.

J is TRBJ1-2 and V is TRBV6-6; 8 nucleotides line up with TRBD1. Germline values: CDR1 MNHNY, CDR2 SVGAGI (reference sequence). The CDR3 is 12 amino acids. J gave up 7 bases and V 4 bases, and 2 bases lay outside the gene matches. CDR3: CASSSTGAGYTF. DNA for the CDR3: TGTGCCAGCAGTTCGACAGGGGCTGGCTACACCTTC.

This clone was seen only a few times. The genes are TRBV4-3 and TRBJ1-2, with 10 bases matching TRBD1. This CDR3 has 14 amino acids. From germline, CDR1 is LGHNA and CDR2 YSLEER. Trimming at V came to 4 bases and at J to 8 bases, leaving 7 bases not matched to a gene. The DNA for the CDR3 is TGCGCCAGCAGCCGTCGACAGGGGGCGAAGGGCTACACCTTC. Amino acids: CASSRRQGAKGYTF.

To note about this clone: At one boundary the junction diverges from the germline segment, which might be a read error. V usage is TRBV7-7 and J usage is TRBJ2-5; weak D call: TRBD1 (5 bases). Germline-derived CDR1 and CDR2 are SSHAT and FNYEAQ (reference sequence). The CDR3 covers 15 residues. Written as DNA, the CDR3 is TGTGCTAGCAGCTTAGAGTCAGGGTACCAAGAGACCCAGTACTTC. The encoded protein is CASSLESGYQETQYF.